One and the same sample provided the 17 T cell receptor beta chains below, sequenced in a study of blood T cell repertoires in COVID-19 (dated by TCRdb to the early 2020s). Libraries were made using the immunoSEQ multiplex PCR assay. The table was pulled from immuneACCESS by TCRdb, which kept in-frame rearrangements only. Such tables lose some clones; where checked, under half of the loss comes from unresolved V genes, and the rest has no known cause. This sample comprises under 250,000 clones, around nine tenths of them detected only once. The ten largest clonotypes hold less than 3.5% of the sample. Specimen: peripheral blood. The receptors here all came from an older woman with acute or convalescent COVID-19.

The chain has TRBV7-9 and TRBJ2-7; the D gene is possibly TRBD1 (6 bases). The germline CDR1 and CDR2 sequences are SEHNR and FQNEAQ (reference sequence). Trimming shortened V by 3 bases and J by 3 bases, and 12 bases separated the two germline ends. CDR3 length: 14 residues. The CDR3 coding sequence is TGTGCCAGCAGCTTTAGGGACACCTACTACGAGCAGTACTTC. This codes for CASSFRDTYYEQYF. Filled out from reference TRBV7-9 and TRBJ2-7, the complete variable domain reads DTGVSQNPRHKITKRGQNVTFRCDPISEHNRLYWYRQTLGQGPEFLTYFQNEAQLEKSRLLSDRFSAERPKGSFSTLEIQRTEQGDSAMYLCASSFRDTYYEQYFGPGTRLTVT.

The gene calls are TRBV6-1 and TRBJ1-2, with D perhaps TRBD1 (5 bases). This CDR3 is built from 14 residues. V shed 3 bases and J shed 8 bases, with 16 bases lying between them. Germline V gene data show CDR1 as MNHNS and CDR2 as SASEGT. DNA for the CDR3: TGTGCCAGCAGTGACCAGGGCAGAGCTGGGGGCTACACCTTC. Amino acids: CASSDQGRAGGYTF.

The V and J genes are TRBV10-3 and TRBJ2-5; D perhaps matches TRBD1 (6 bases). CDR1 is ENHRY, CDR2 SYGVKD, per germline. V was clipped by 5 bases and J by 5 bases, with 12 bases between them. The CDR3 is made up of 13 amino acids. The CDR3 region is CAISTPGVETQYF. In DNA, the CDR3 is TGTGCCATCAGTACCCCAGGGGTCGAGACCCAGTACTTC.

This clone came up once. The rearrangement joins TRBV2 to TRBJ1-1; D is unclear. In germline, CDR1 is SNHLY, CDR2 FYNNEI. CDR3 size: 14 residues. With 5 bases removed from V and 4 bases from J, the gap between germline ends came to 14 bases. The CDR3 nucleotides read TGTGCCAGCAGTATCTTCCGGGATTCCACTGAAGCTTTCTTT. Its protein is CASSIFRDSTEAFF.

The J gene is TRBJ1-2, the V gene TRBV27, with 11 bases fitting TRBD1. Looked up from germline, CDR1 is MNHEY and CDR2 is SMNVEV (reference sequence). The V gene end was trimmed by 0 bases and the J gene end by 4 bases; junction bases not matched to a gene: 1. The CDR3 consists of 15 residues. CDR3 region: CASSLSGTGGYGYTF. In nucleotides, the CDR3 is TGTGCCAGCAGTTTATCCGGGACAGGGGGCTATGGCTACACCTTC.

In nucleotides, the CDR3 is TGTGCCAGCAGCCCGGGACAGGTTTTCGGCTACACCTTC. As protein: CASSPGQVFGYTF. The genes are TRBV7-9 and TRBJ1-2; the match to TRBD1 covers 8 bases. The germline V gene has CDR1 SEHNR and CDR2 FQNEAQ (reference sequence). V was clipped by 5 bases and J by 8 bases; unmatched bases: 7. CDR3 length: 13 amino acids.

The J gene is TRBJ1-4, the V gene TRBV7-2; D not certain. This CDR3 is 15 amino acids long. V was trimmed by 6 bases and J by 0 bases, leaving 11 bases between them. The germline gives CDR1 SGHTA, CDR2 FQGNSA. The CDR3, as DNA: TGTGCCAGCAGGGAGGGTCGGGCAACTAATGAAAAACTGTTTTTT. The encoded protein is CASREGRATNEKLFF.

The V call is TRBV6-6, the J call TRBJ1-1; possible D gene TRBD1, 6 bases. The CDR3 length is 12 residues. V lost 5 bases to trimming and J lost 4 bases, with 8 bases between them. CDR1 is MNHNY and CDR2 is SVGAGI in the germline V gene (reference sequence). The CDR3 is CASSTGFTEAFF. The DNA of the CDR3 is TGTGCCAGCAGTACAGGGTTCACTGAAGCTTTCTTT.

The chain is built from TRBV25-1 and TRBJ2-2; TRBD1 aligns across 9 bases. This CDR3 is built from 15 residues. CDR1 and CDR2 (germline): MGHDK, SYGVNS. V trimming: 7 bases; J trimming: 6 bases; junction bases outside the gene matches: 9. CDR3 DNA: TGTGCCAGCACCCCCGGGGACAGGGACGCCGGGGAGCTGTTTTTT. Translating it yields CASTPGDRDAGELFF.

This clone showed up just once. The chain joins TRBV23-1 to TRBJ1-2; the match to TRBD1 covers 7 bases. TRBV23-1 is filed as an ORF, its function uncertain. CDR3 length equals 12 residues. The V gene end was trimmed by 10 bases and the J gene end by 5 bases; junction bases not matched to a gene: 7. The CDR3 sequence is CATPGTAYGYTF. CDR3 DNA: TGCGCCACCCCGGGGACAGCTTATGGCTACACCTTC.

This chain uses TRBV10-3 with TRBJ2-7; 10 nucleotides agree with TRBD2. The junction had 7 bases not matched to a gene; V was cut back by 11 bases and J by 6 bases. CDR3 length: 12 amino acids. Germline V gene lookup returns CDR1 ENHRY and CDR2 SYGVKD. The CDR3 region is CAAGLAVGEQYF. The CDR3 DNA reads TGTGCCGCCGGACTAGCGGTGGGCGAGCAGTACTTC.

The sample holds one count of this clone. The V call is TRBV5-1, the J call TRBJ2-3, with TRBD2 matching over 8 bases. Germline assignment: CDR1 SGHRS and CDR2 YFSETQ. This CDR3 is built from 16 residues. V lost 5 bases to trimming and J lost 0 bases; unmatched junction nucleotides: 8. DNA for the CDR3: TGCGCCAGCAGTTGGCGGGGGGCCCCTAGCACAGATACGCAGTATTTT. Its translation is CASSWRGAPSTDTQYF.

In DNA, the CDR3 is TGTGCCAGCGAGGGGACAGTCTCCTACGAGCAGTACTTC. Amino acid sequence: CASEGTVSYEQYF. V gene TRBV28 combines with J gene TRBJ2-7, with 7 bases lining up with TRBD1. Trimming took 8 bases from V and 0 from J; bases not matched to a gene: 4. Per germline, CDR1 MDHEN and CDR2 SYDVKM. The CDR3 runs 13 residues.

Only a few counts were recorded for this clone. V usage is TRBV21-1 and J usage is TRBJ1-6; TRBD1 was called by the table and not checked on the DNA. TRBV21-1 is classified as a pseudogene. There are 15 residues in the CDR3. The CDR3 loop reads CASSKATGQNSPLHF. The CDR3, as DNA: TGTGCCAGCAGCAAAGCGACAGGCCAGAATTCACCCCTCCACTTT.

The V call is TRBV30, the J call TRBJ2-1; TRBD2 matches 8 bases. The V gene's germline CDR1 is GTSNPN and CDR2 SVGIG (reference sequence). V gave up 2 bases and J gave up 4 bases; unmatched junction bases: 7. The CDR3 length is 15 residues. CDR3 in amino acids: CAWSSGTRVYNEQFF. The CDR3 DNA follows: TGTGCCTGGAGTTCTGGGACTAGGGTTTACAATGAGCAGTTCTTC.

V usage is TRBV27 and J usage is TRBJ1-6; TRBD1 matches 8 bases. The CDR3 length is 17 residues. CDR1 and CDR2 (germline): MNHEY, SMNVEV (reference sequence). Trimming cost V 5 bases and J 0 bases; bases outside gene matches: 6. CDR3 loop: CASSRQGQLSYNSPLHF. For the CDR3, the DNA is TGTGCCAGCAGTAGACAGGGGCAACTCTCCTATAATTCACCCCTCCACTTT.

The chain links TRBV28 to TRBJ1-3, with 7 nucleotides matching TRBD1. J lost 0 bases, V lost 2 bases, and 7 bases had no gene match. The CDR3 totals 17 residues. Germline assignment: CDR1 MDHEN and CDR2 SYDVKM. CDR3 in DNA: TGTGCCAGCAGTTTAGTCGCGACAGGGCCCTCTGGAAACACCATATATTTT. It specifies CASSLVATGPSGNTIYF.